This passage covers 17 T cell receptor beta chains from one sample sequenced in a study of neoadjuvant anti-PD-1 for oral cavity cancer. This sample's time point: after neoadjuvant nivolumab, at surgical resection. Some clones are missing from TCRdb's copy, which holds only in-frame ones; the method was immunoSEQ multiplex PCR. The top ten hold under 5% of the sample, which has about 9,600 clones, 66% seen once. Material: PBMCs, obtained after nivolumab (anti-PD-1) treatment. The source of these receptors is a person aged 35-79 years with oral cavity squamous cell carcinoma.

This chain links TRBV19 with TRBJ2-3; 12 bases match TRBD2. In germline, CDR1 is LNHDA, CDR2 SQIVND (reference sequence). The CDR3 runs 15 residues. J was trimmed by 6 bases and V by 6 bases; bases with no gene match: 7. Written as DNA, the CDR3 is TGTGCCAGTAGACTAGCGGGGGGCCCGGGCGATACGCAGTATTTT. Encoded protein: CASRLAGGPGDTQYF.

This clone was picked up a small number of times. The chain uses TRBV5-6 and TRBJ1-6; D is possibly TRBD1 (6 bases). V was trimmed by 4 bases and J by 6 bases, leaving 14 bases between them. The CDR3 runs to 15 residues. Germline CDR1 and CDR2: SGHDT and YYEEEE. The CDR3 sequence is CASSPGAQGNSPLHF. The CDR3, as DNA: TGTGCCAGCAGCCCGGGGGCGCAGGGTAATTCACCCCTCCACTTT.

The V and J genes are TRBV25-1 and TRBJ1-2; D is possibly TRBD1 (5 bases). In germline, CDR1 is MGHDK, CDR2 SYGVNS. The CDR3 is 11 amino acids. V was clipped by 4 bases and J by 7 bases, with 7 bases between them. CDR3 sequence reads: CASSGGFGYTF. CDR3 DNA sequence: TGTGCCAGCAGTGGGGGGTTTGGCTACACCTTC.

The chain uses TRBV5-4 and TRBJ2-2, with TRBD1 matching 7 bases. J lost 6 bases, V lost 4 bases, and 9 bases had no gene match. Germline lookup yields CDR1 SGHNT and CDR2 YYREEE (reference sequence). This CDR3 is built from 15 residues. The DNA for the CDR3 is TGTGCCAGCAGCGGCTCGACAGGGCGCGCCGGGGAGCTGTTTTTT. This codes for CASSGSTGRAGELFF.

J is TRBJ1-6 and V is TRBV7-9; weak D call: TRBD1 (5 bases). The V gene's germline CDR1 is SEHNR and CDR2 FQNEAQ (reference sequence). Trimming took off 5 bases at V and 9 bases at J, with 17 bases between the two ends. This CDR3 comprises 15 residues. CDR3 sequence: CASSPFGSGGSPLHF. The CDR3 DNA reads TGTGCCAGCAGCCCCTTTGGAAGTGGGGGTTCACCCCTCCACTTT.

This clone is classed as medium-sized. The rearrangement joins TRBV6-1 to TRBJ1-1; D uncertain. Germline V gene sequence: CDR1 MNHNS, CDR2 SASEGT. Trimming cost V 5 bases and J 2 bases, with 9 bases left between them. The CDR3 runs 13 residues. Here the CDR3 reads CASSRAGNTEAFF. The CDR3 region has the DNA TGTGCCAGCAGTAGGGCGGGAAACACTGAAGCTTTCTTT.

The chain is built from TRBV2 and TRBJ2-7; D ambiguous. In germline, CDR1 is SNHLY, CDR2 FYNNEI. V lost 4 bases to trimming and J lost 0 bases, with 10 bases between them. This CDR3 is 14 amino acids long. CDR3 loop: CASSAFHSSYEQYF. CDR3 DNA: TGTGCCAGCAGTGCCTTTCATAGCTCCTACGAGCAGTACTTC.

The chain is built from TRBV28 and TRBJ2-5; perhaps TRBD2 as D (5 bases). Trimming pared 3 bases from V and 2 bases from J, leaving 13 bases between. In germline, CDR1 is MDHEN, CDR2 SYDVKM. The CDR3 spans 15 residues. CDR3 nucleotide sequence: TGTGCCAGCAGTTTTGCGGGCGAGAGTCAAGAGACCCAGTACTTC. Protein sequence: CASSFAGESQETQYF.

The rearrangement joins TRBV19 to TRBJ2-7; D gene unclear. Germline V CDR1 and CDR2: LNHDA, SQIVND (reference sequence). Deletions cut 0 bases from V and 1 base from J, with 7 bases between. The CDR3 loop spans 14 amino acids. In DNA, the CDR3 is TGTGCCAGTAGTATAGAAGGGTTTTCCTACGAGCAGTACTTC. Its translation: CASSIEGFSYEQYF. Together with reference TRBV19 and TRBJ2-7, the CDR3 gives the full variable domain: DGGITQSPKYLFRKEGQNVTLSCEQNLNHDAMYWYRQDPGQGLRLIYYSQIVNDFQKGDIAEGYSVSREKKESFPLTVTSAQKNPTAFYLCASSIEGFSYEQYFGPGTRLTVT.

The chain employs TRBV7-9 and TRBJ1-3, with D possibly being TRBD1 (6 bases). This CDR3 contains 17 residues. V dropped 6 bases and J dropped 0 bases, with 18 bases sitting between them. The germline V gene has CDR1 SEHNR and CDR2 FQNEAQ (reference sequence). The CDR3 here is CASSSLNRDLSGNTIYF. CDR3 DNA sequence: TGTGCCAGCAGTTCATTGAACAGGGACCTCTCTGGAAACACCATATATTTT.

The chain couples TRBV4-1 to TRBJ2-5; no clear D. CDR1 is MGHRA, CDR2 YSYEKL, per germline. Deletions cut 0 bases from V and 3 bases from J, with 5 bases between. The CDR3 runs to 13 residues. As DNA, the CDR3 is TGCGCCAGCAGCCAAGATCCCGAAGAGACCCAGTACTTC. Translation gives CASSQDPEETQYF.

The chain couples TRBV28 to TRBJ1-1; D is unresolved. Trimming shortened V by 6 bases and J by 5 bases, and 10 bases separated the two germline ends. The CDR3 has 12 residues. The germline gives CDR1 MDHEN, CDR2 SYDVKM. CDR3 sequence: CASSLPLTEAFF. CDR3 nucleotides: TGTGCCAGCAGCCTACCTCTTACTGAAGCTTTCTTT.

The chain joins TRBV19 to TRBJ2-3; tentatively, D is TRBD2 (5 bases). CDR1 is LNHDA and CDR2 is SQIVND in the germline V gene (reference sequence). This CDR3 comprises 14 residues. V lost 2 bases to trimming and J lost 6 bases, with 12 bases between them. The CDR3 spells CASSIPGRRDTQYF. The CDR3, as DNA: TGTGCCAGTAGTATACCTGGGAGAAGGGATACGCAGTATTTT.

The chain is built from TRBV4-1 and TRBJ1-1, with 8 positions matching TRBD1. Per the germline V gene, CDR1 is MGHRA and CDR2 is YSYEKL. Unmatched junction bases numbered 9, after V lost 4 bases and J lost 8 bases. This CDR3 has 14 residues. The CDR3 nucleotides are TGCGCCAGCAGCCCTCTGGACAGGGCGGTAGAAGCTTTCTTT. As protein: CASSPLDRAVEAFF.

The genes are TRBV4-1 and TRBJ2-2; D call uncertain. This CDR3 comprises 15 residues. V shed 1 base and J shed 1 base, with 7 bases lying between them. Germline V CDR1 and CDR2: MGHRA, YSYEKL. CDR3 amino acids: CASSQVDLNTGELFF. CDR3 in DNA: TGCGCCAGCAGCCAAGTCGACTTGAACACCGGGGAGCTGTTTTTT.

This chain joins TRBV5-4 and TRBJ2-7; 9 nucleotides align to TRBD1. CDR3 size: 15 residues. The junction had 8 bases not matched to a gene; V was cut back by 5 bases and J by 2 bases. Germline CDR1 is SGHNT and CDR2 is YYREEE (reference sequence). CDR3 sequence: CASSHGQGRPYEQYF. The DNA for the CDR3 is TGTGCCAGCAGTCACGGACAGGGGAGGCCCTACGAGCAGTACTTC.

The rearrangement links TRBV6-5 to TRBJ2-7; unclear D gene. V dropped 6 bases and J dropped 0 bases, with 15 bases sitting between them. CDR3 length equals 15 residues. CDR1 and CDR2 from the germline V gene are MNHEY and SVGAGI. The CDR3 sequence is CASSRQTVSSYEQYF. As DNA, the CDR3 is TGTGCCAGCAGCCGCCAGACGGTTAGCTCCTACGAGCAGTACTTC.